This T cell receptor beta chain was captured in a study of blood T cell repertoires in COVID-19 (TCRdb year 2020). With regard to the full study: The collaborator samples originated in the United States, Italy and Spain and spanned the acute and convalescent phases of COVID-19. Where HLA class I and class II types were available, the types were taken from metadata supplied by the sample provider, not from assay-based typing. Samples were obtained from the ongoing ImmuneRACE study (first 160 participants) and from over a thousand subjects provided by 6 global collaborators. The repertoires were released in a freely available public database meant as a resource for research on the immune response to SARS-CoV-2. Deeply sampled blood TCRbeta repertoires from subjects exposed to, actively infected with, or recovered from COVID-19 were included in the dataset. Sample metadata almost always included a de-identified subject ID, COVID-19 status, age in years and sex. The prospective study material was composed of cDNA or gDNA derived from T cells, B-cell-depleted T cells, or PBMCs.

Here is what the overall study found, with its caveats: Clinical and demographic metadata were provided uncurated, with the amount varying by source and participant.

The germline V gene gives CDR1 as MNHEY and CDR2 as SVGEGT. The CDR3 spans 14 residues, from the cysteine through the phenylalanine. Of all the DNA, just the CDR3 is kept, 42 bases in frame from base 1. Trimmed from V: 4 bases; trimmed from J: 5 bases; junction bases lacking a gene match: 5. Comments on this clone: This receptor's antigen is unknown. No much larger clone is present one base from it, and per-base qualities are unavailable.

TCRbeta CDR3 regions were amplified from genomic DNA using the immunoSEQ Assay, a bias-controlled multiplex PCR. The authors' analysis ran thus. The number of nucleated cells in each sample was estimated by amplification of reference gene primers within the assay. To quantify the absolute abundance of each unique TCRbeta CDR3 rearrangement, sequence reads were collapsed and filtered. For each sample, productive Simpson clonality was calculated as the square root of Simpson's diversity index across productive rearrangements. Held by TCRdb, this immuneACCESS table contains in-frame sequences only and omits some clones. Under half of the omission traces to an unresolved V gene where checked; the cause of the rest is unknown. V and J calls and clone size follow that table, whereas D and trimming were derived from the DNA. Across this sample there are about 260,000 clones, with about 90% seen only once. The ten biggest clones cover over 1.2% of the sample.

Samples from volunteer blood donors who had recovered from COVID-19 were contributed by a second Seattle source. Whole blood was collected in K2EDTA tubes by collaborating institutions according to the institutions' own protocols. For TCRbeta analysis, collaborators shipped samples as frozen whole blood, isolated PBMCs, or DNA extracted from either of those sample types. This chain joins TRBV6-2 or TRBV6-3 to TRBJ2-7; 10 of the junction bases match TRBD2. This TCR was recovered from a woman in her thirties or forties who had recovered from COVID-19. The sequenced sample was peripheral blood. The nucleotide sequence is given as TGTGCCAGCAGTTGGAGCGGGGGGGCCAACGAGCAGTACTTC. It translates as CASSWSGGANEQYF.